These 19 T cell receptor beta chains were sequenced from one sample in a study of identical twins. Each CDR3 protein is one row after TCRdb ran MiXCR on the 5' RACE reads. The profile shows some 320,000 distinct CDR3 sequences, roughly an eighth of them singletons. This sample was shared with a second study, whose subject was yellow fever vaccine responses in identical twins.

The source material was CD8+ T cells sorted from blood. Receptors were obtained from a young woman in good health.

The chain has TRBV5-1 and TRBJ2-7; D gene unclear. V lost 5 bases and J lost 2, with 14 bases in between. Germline assignment: CDR1 SGHRS and CDR2 YFSETQ. The CDR3 sequence is 14 residues long. The CDR3 DNA reads as TGCGCCAGCAGTTTCCGGACGGATACCTACGAGCAGTACTTC. Its translation: CASSFRTDTYEQYF.

In this sample, this clonotype turned up a few times. J is TRBJ1-2 and V is TRBV29-1; D gene ambiguous. This CDR3 is built from 11 residues. Germline CDR1 SQVTM, CDR2 ANQGSEA. The V and J ends lost 1 base and 6 bases respectively, with 6 bases between them. The CDR3 is CSVEAQHGYTF. CDR3 bases: TGCAGCGTTGAAGCGCAGCATGGCTACACCTTC.

V usage is TRBV5-5 and J usage is TRBJ2-2; perhaps TRBD2 as D (6 bases). Trimming shortened V by 4 bases and J by 4 bases, and 11 bases separated the two germline ends. In germline, CDR1 is SGHKS, CDR2 YYEKEE (reference sequence). The CDR3 length is 14 residues. CDR3 protein: CASSRDFPTGELFF. CDR3 DNA sequence: TGTGCCAGCAGCCGGGACTTTCCCACCGGGGAGCTGTTTTTT.

This clonotype was picked up one time. The gene calls are TRBV20-1 and TRBJ2-7; TRBD2 might be the D (6 bases). The V end was cut by 2 bases, the J end by 4 bases, with 21 bases between. CDR1 DFQATT and CDR2 SNEGSKA come from the germline V gene (reference sequence). The CDR3 has 16 amino acids. The CDR3 nucleotides are TGCAGTGCTAGAAAAGACGACCGGGACTTTTCTTACGAGCAGTACTTC. Translation gives CSARKDDRDFSYEQYF.

V is TRBV28 and J is TRBJ2-2; D is perhaps TRBD2 (6 bases). This CDR3 has 16 amino acids. V was cut by 5 bases and J by 1 base, with 14 bases left in between. Germline V CDR1 and CDR2: MDHEN, SYDVKM. CDR3 coding DNA: TGTGCCAGCAGTCCTTCGCGGCGGGAGAACACCGGGGAGCTGTTTTTT. Residues: CASSPSRRENTGELFF.

This clonotype was counted between two and nine times. The chain joins TRBV11-2 to TRBJ2-5; D is undetermined. V was shortened by 8 bases and J by 2 bases, with 6 bases between the two germline ends. The CDR3 is made up of 11 amino acids. Germline V lookup: CDR1 SGHAT, CDR2 FQNNGV. The CDR3 loop reads CASEGQETQYF. CDR3 nucleotide sequence: TGTGCCAGCGAAGGGCAAGAGACCCAGTACTTC.

This clonotype has only a few counts. The chain couples TRBV5-1 to TRBJ2-5; possibly TRBD1 or TRBD2 for D (6 bases each). This CDR3 spans 13 amino acids. Looked up from germline, CDR1 is SGHRS and CDR2 is YFSETQ. V lost 10 bases, J lost 2 bases, and 15 bases lay in between. The CDR3 DNA reads TGCGCCTGGGAGACAGGACTACAAGAGACCCAGTACTTC. Protein: CAWETGLQETQYF.

This clonotype was seen only a few times. The CDR3 DNA reads as TGTGCCAGCAGCCCCAGACTAGCTGAAGCTTTCTTT. Translating gives CASSPRLAEAFF. This chain joins TRBV7-6 and TRBJ1-1; D is uncertain. The CDR3 spans 12 residues. Germline assignment: CDR1 SGHVS and CDR2 FNYEAQ. Trimming took off 5 bases at V and 6 bases at J, with 10 bases between the two ends.

In its sample, this clonotype was seen many times. The chain uses TRBV12-3 or TRBV12-4 and TRBJ2-5; 8 bases align to TRBD1. This CDR3 is built from 14 residues. The junction had 7 bases not matched to a gene; V was cut back by 5 bases and J by 5 bases. CDR3 in DNA: TGTGCCAGCAGTCGCCAGGGGGCGGGGGAGACCCAGTACTTC. Translating gives CASSRQGAGETQYF.

This clonotype showed up just a few times. The J gene is TRBJ2-7, the V gene TRBV6-2 or TRBV6-3; D is ambiguous. CDR3 size: 14 residues. The V end was cut by 2 bases, the J end by 5 bases, with 13 bases between. Looked up from germline, CDR1 is MNHEY and CDR2 is SVGEGT. CDR3 sequence (DNA): TGTGCCAGCAGTTACCTGGGTAGTCTCGACGAGCAGTACTTC. Protein: CASSYLGSLDEQYF.

In its sample, this clonotype was seen a few times. This rearrangement joins TRBV9 to TRBJ2-1; no clear D gene. CDR3 length equals 12 residues. Per germline, CDR1 SGDLS and CDR2 YYNGEE. The ends were cut back, 3 bases at V and 3 bases at J, with 4 bases in the middle. The chain's CDR3 is CASSGNYNEQFF. The CDR3, as DNA: TGTGCCAGCAGCGGAAACTACAATGAGCAGTTCTTC.

This clonotype has a handful of counts. The chain couples TRBV9 to TRBJ2-5, with D tentatively TRBD2 (5 bases). This CDR3 has 14 residues. The germline gives CDR1 SGDLS, CDR2 YYNGEE. Trimming removed 0 bases at V and 1 base at J, with 7 bases between. The CDR3 coding sequence is TGTGCCAGCAGCGTAGCACGGGGCCAAGAGACCCAGTACTTC. Its protein product is CASSVARGQETQYF.

This clonotype has just a few counts. The J gene is TRBJ2-7, the V gene TRBV10-2, with 8 positions matching TRBD1. V was pared by 8 bases and J by 5 bases, with 11 bases of the junction left unmatched. From germline, CDR1 is WSHSY and CDR2 SAAADI. The CDR3 consists of 14 residues. CDR3 in DNA: TGCGCCAGCTCTCTGGACAGGGTAATCCACGAGCAGTACTTC. It translates to CASSLDRVIHEQYF.

This clonotype was seen ten or more times. The chain couples TRBV5-1 to TRBJ1-1; D is undetermined. The length of the CDR3 is 17 residues. Trimming removed 0 bases at V and 1 base at J, with 16 bases between. CDR1 is SGHRS and CDR2 is YFSETQ in the germline V gene. The CDR3 DNA reads TGCGCCAGCAGCTTGGTTGGGGTCCCGAATAAGAACACTGAAGCTTTCTTT. Translated, it gives CASSLVGVPNKNTEAFF.

This clonotype was detected only a few times. The rearrangement joins TRBV6-1 to TRBJ2-2; TRBD1 aligns across 8 bases. J was trimmed by 3 bases and V by 6 bases; bases with no gene match: 6. CDR3 length: 15 amino acids. Germline V gene data show CDR1 as MNHNS and CDR2 as SASEGT. The CDR3 protein is CASSRMTGDTGELFF. DNA for the CDR3: TGTGCCAGCAGCCGAATGACAGGGGACACCGGGGAGCTGTTTTTT.

V is TRBV6-1 and J is TRBJ2-3; TRBD2 is a possible D gene (5 bases). The germline gives CDR1 MNHNS, CDR2 SASEGT. This CDR3 contains 13 residues. The ends were cut back, 2 bases at V and 5 bases at J, with 8 bases in the middle. CDR3 in amino acids: CASSEIGLDTQYF. In nucleotides, the CDR3 is TGTGCCAGCAGTGAAATAGGACTAGATACGCAGTATTTT.

This chain links TRBV12-3 or TRBV12-4 with TRBJ2-1; 10 bases agree with TRBD2. There are 16 residues in the CDR3. J lost 3 bases, V lost 6 bases, and 8 bases had no gene match. For the CDR3, the DNA is TGTGCCAGCAGCTCCTATCTAGCGGGGGACTACAATGAGCAGTTCTTC. Its protein product is CASSSYLAGDYNEQFF.

The chain uses TRBV7-2 and TRBJ2-3; a weak D match, TRBD1 (6 bases). V lost 1 base and J lost 1, with 9 bases in between. The germline V gene encodes CDR1 SGHTA and CDR2 FQGNSA. This CDR3 has 15 amino acids. CDR3 loop: CASSLEGERTDTQYF. In DNA form, the CDR3 reads TGTGCCAGCAGCTTAGAGGGGGAACGCACAGATACGCAGTATTTT.

This clonotype has at least ten counts. The chain's CDR3 is CSVDHNEQFF. DNA of the CDR3: TGCAGCGTCGACCACAATGAGCAGTTCTTC. The gene calls are TRBV29-1 and TRBJ2-1; D is unresolved. The CDR3 runs 10 residues. With 6 bases removed from V and 5 bases from J, the gap between germline ends came to 5 bases. Germline CDR1 is SQVTM and CDR2 is ANQGSEA.